Included here is one TCR beta chain sequence, with context. Antigen specificity is unknown. These data belong to a study of cytomegalovirus exposure and HLA in healthy donors. Study-wide background: From donors who were HLA-typed, an early data release held around 80 million unique TCRs.

The PCR made use of 60 Vbeta and 13 Jbeta primers. In the source study's methods: Later reanalysis found 80 million or so unique TCR beta chains, some 10 million of them shared. Clones were read by immunoSEQ multiplex PCR, and TCRdb kept only the in-frame ones, dropping some. For V, J and clone size, that table is used; D and trimming come from the DNA. Counted here are under 200,000 clones, 70% to 90% occurring once; the ten biggest clones make up roughly 1.8%. The germline V gene encodes CDR1 MGHDK and CDR2 SYGVNS. CDR3 length: 17 amino acids. The V segment lost 2 bases and the J segment 4 bases; nucleotides outside the gene matches: 7. Findings of the study overall: In an earlier analysis, most TCR beta V segments were productive about 87% or about 30% of the time.

The source material was PBMCs. The chain employs TRBV25-1 and TRBJ2-3; 12 bases are shared with TRBD2. This clonotype was sampled from a woman aged 18-29 years in good health and CMV-seronegative. CDR3 DNA sequence: TGTGCCAGCAGTGAAGATCTAGCGGGAGGGACTTCAGATACGCAGTATTTT. Protein: CASSEDLAGGTSDTQYF.